The T cell receptor (beta chain) described here comes from a study of T cell changes during pregnancy in multiple sclerosis. V was clipped by 3 bases and J by 3 bases; unmatched bases: 8. The length of the CDR3 is 15 residues. Looked up from germline, CDR1 is MGHRA and CDR2 is YSYEKL. Sequencing used immunoSEQ multiplex PCR; TCRdb keeps in-frame clones, though not all of them. The sample consists of 50,000 to 65,000 clones, just over 90% of them appearing once. The sequencing used peripheral blood, collected in the second trimester of pregnancy. This receptor was taken from a female donor with multiple sclerosis, enrolled in a pregnancy study. The rearrangement links TRBV4-1 to TRBJ2-7; 7 bases map to TRBD1. The CDR3 coding sequence is TGCGCCAGCAGCCAGACACCGGGACAGCTCTACGAGCAGTACTTC. This gives the protein CASSQTPGQLYEQYF.